The present entry profiles one TCR beta chain with its context. Its cognate antigen has yet to be identified. Base quality data are lacking; no much larger clone is found one base away. TCRbeta CDR3 regions were amplified from genomic DNA using the immunoSEQ Assay, a bias-controlled multiplex PCR. The authors' analysis ran thus. Within the assay, amplification of reference gene primers was used to estimate how many nucleated cells each sample contained. To quantify the absolute abundance of each unique TCRbeta CDR3 rearrangement, sequence reads were collapsed and filtered. For each sample, productive Simpson clonality was calculated as the square root of Simpson's diversity index over productive rearrangements. Drawn from immuneACCESS, this table holds only the in-frame rearrangements with V and J called that TCRdb kept. Clones are partly lost; checked studies trace under half to an unresolved V gene and leave the rest unexplained. From that table come the V and J calls and clone size; the DNA was used to work out D and trimming. Counted in this sample were 65,000 to 85,000 clones; 90% of them appeared once. The top ten hold approximately 2.5% of the sample.

At the junction V is shortened by 1 base and J by 7 bases, with 11 bases in between. Via the germline V gene (reference sequence), CDR1 is SEHNR and CDR2 FQNEAQ. Its CDR3 holds 13 amino acids, cysteine through phenylalanine. Of the read, only the CDR3 DNA is kept; its 39 bases are in frame from base 1. This sample is part of a study of blood T cell repertoires in COVID-19 (dated by TCRdb to 2018 to 2020). General notes on the study: Collaborator samples came from the United States, Italy and Spain and covered acute and convalescent phases of COVID-19. The prospective study material was composed of cDNA or gDNA derived from T cells, B-cell-depleted T cells, or PBMCs. Deeply sampled blood TCRbeta repertoires from subjects exposed to, actively infected with, or recovered from COVID-19 were included in the dataset. The repertoires were released in a freely available public database meant as a resource for research on the immune response to SARS-CoV-2. The samples were drawn from two sources: the first 160 participants of the ongoing ImmuneRACE study, and 1,200 or so subjects contributed by 6 global collaborators. The sample metadata nearly always contained a de-identified subject ID, COVID-19 status, age in years and sex. Where HLA class I and class II types were available, the types were taken from metadata supplied by the sample provider, not from assay-based typing. The research as a whole found: The quantity of clinical and demographic metadata differed by source and by participant and was supplied without curation.

Collaborating institutions collected whole blood in K2EDTA tubes following their own protocols. For TCRbeta analysis, collaborator samples were shipped as frozen whole blood, as isolated PBMCs, or as DNA extracted from either sample type. The rearrangement joined TRBV7-9 to TRBJ2-7; TRBD2 is a possible D gene, resting on 7 matching bases. The receptor comes from a human donor in a cohort sampled during active COVID-19. The sample taken for sequencing was peripheral blood. The CDR3 reads as follows: CASSLGGGVEQYF. The DNA is as follows: TGTGCCAGCAGCTTAGGAGGGGGGGTGGAGCAGTACTTC.